The clone carrying this TCR beta chain appeared once. These data belong to a study of metastatic and nonmetastatic thyroid tumors. No treatment of any kind had been given to any patient before thyroid surgery. TCRdb re-analyzed the PCR reads using MiXCR. The table includes more than 4,000 clones, roughly 20% detected once. The germline V gene has CDR1 SEHNR and CDR2 FQNEAQ (reference sequence). The CDR3 has 13 residues. V was pared by 6 bases and J by 6 bases, with 12 bases between. The TCR originated in a male donor with papillary thyroid cancer or a benign thyroid nodule (not recorded which). Some clones in this sample may be carry-over from other donors' samples. Specimen: adjacent normal tissue. The chain combines TRBV7-9 with TRBJ2-1, with D possibly being TRBD1 or TRBD2 (6 bases each). CDR3 DNA sequence: TGTGCCAGCAGGACACAGGGAGGCAATGAGCAGTTCTTC. Amino acid sequence: CASRTQGGNEQFF.